The 27 T cell receptor beta chains reported below all come from one sample, sequenced in a study of cytomegalovirus exposure and HLA in healthy donors. Produced via immunoSEQ multiplex PCR; TCRdb's table is partial and in-frame only. The sample comprises some 240,000 clones, around four fifths of which are singletons, and roughly 6% rests with the top ten. The specimen was PBMCs. The origin of the receptors is a woman under 30 in good health and CMV-seronegative.

The chain combines TRBV25-1 with TRBJ2-3; 9 bases fit TRBD2. V gave up 0 bases and J gave up 4 bases; unmatched junction bases: 11. There are 18 residues in the CDR3. Germline lookup yields CDR1 MGHDK and CDR2 SYGVNS. For the CDR3, the DNA is TGTGCCAGCAGTGAATATTGGGTAGCGGGAGAATCGGCAGATACGCAGTATTTT. It specifies CASSEYWVAGESADTQYF.

The J gene is TRBJ2-1, the V gene TRBV5-1; a weak D match, TRBD2 (6 bases). The V gene's germline CDR1 is SGHRS and CDR2 YFSETQ. This CDR3 has 14 amino acids. The ends were cut back, 7 bases at V and 0 bases at J, with 11 bases in the middle. This CDR3 reads CASSRGSSYNEQFF. DNA of the CDR3: TGCGCCAGCTCCCGGGGGAGCTCCTACAATGAGCAGTTCTTC. Full variable domain (missing parts from reference TRBV5-1 and TRBJ2-1): KAGVTQTPRYLIKTRGQQVTLSCSPISGHRSVSWYQQTPGQGLQFLFEYFSETQRNKGNFPGRFSGRQFSNSRSEMNVSTLELGDSALYLCASSRGSSYNEQFFGPGTRLTVL.

The chain joins TRBV5-1 to TRBJ2-2; 8 nucleotides align to TRBD1. After removal of 4 bases from V and 8 bases from J, the junction contained 19 bases not matched to a gene. CDR3 length: 18 amino acids. Germline values: CDR1 SGHRS, CDR2 YFSETQ. The CDR3 DNA is TGCGCCAGCAGCCCTACGGTGCCGGGACAGGCGGGAATTGGGGAGCTGTTTTTT. As protein: CASSPTVPGQAGIGELFF.

The J gene is TRBJ1-1, the V gene TRBV5-6; perhaps TRBD1 as D (5 bases). Per the germline V gene, CDR1 is SGHDT and CDR2 is YYEEEE. The CDR3 runs 14 residues. Trimming took off 4 bases at V and 5 bases at J, with 15 bases between the two ends. The chain's CDR3 is CASSGGISGTEAFF. DNA of the CDR3: TGTGCCAGCAGCGGAGGTATATCAGGGACTGAAGCTTTCTTT.

The CDR3 region has the DNA TGTGCCAGCAGCGGGTCCGGGACCCAACACGAGACCCAGTACTTC. Amino acid sequence: CASSGSGTQHETQYF. V and J are TRBV21-1 and TRBJ2-5. TRBV21-1 is annotated as a pseudogene. The length of the CDR3 is 15 residues.

This clone was detected once. V usage is TRBV6-5 and J usage is TRBJ1-2; TRBD1 agrees at 7 bases. Unmatched junction bases numbered 8, after V lost 5 bases and J lost 5 bases. The CDR3 runs to 14 residues. Germline V gene sequence: CDR1 MNHEY, CDR2 SVGAGI. The CDR3, as DNA: TGTGCCAGCAGTCGCCGCCAGGGACAGTATGGCTACACCTTC. Protein product: CASSRRQGQYGYTF.

The rearrangement uses TRBV19 and TRBJ1-5, with TRBD1 identical over 7 bases. The CDR3 is made up of 15 amino acids. Germline CDR1 LNHDA, CDR2 SQIVND (reference sequence). Losses at the gene ends were 5 bases for V and 3 bases for J; bases not matched to a gene: 7. The CDR3, as DNA: TGTGCCAGTAGTCACGACAGGGTTCCCAATCAGCCCCAGCATTTT. Protein: CASSHDRVPNQPQHF.

The chain links TRBV29-1 to TRBJ2-1; D gene ambiguous. The CDR3 sequence is 16 residues long. Per the germline V gene, CDR1 is SQVTM and CDR2 is ANQGSEA. V dropped 2 bases and J dropped 2 bases, with 16 bases sitting between them. The CDR3: CSVESPGTSTYNEQFF. The DNA of the CDR3 is TGCAGCGTTGAATCTCCAGGTACCTCTACCTACAATGAGCAGTTCTTC.

Details on this clone: The limits of the CDR3 on the DNA are not certain, so only TCRdb's listed CDR3 is given. The chain joins TRBV9 to TRBJ2-7; no DNA check was done on the table's D call, TRBD1. From germline, CDR1 is SGDLS and CDR2 YYNGEE. The CDR3 totals 12 residues, both ends included. This CDR3 is CASSVVGGGTAV.

V and J are TRBV7-9 and TRBJ1-1; D not resolved. CDR1 and CDR2 from the germline V gene are SEHNR and FQNEAQ (reference sequence). The CDR3 spans 14 residues. The V end was cut by 5 bases, the J end by 6 bases, with 16 bases between. CDR3 DNA sequence: TGTGCCAGCAGCCCCCCCCCGATCGGACCTGAAGCTTTCTTT. It specifies CASSPPPIGPEAFF.

Comment on this clone: Mismatch with germline at one junction end may stem from a read error. The J gene is TRBJ1-1, the V gene TRBV29-1; D is possibly TRBD1 (6 bases). The CDR3 extends over 11 amino acids. Germline CDR1 is SQVTM and CDR2 is ANQGSEA. The CDR3 bases are TGCAGCGTTGCGGACAGTACTCTCCCCTTTTTT. Its protein product is CSVADSTLPFF.

The rearrangement uses TRBV7-2 and TRBJ1-5; unclear D gene. V lost 4 bases and J lost 5, with 6 bases in between. The length of the CDR3 is 12 residues. CDR1 is SGHTA, CDR2 FQGNSA, per germline. The CDR3 sequence: CASSSQDQPQHF. DNA for the CDR3: TGTGCCAGCAGCTCCCAGGATCAGCCCCAGCATTTT.

V is TRBV7-6 and J is TRBJ2-2; either TRBD1 or TRBD2 may fit D (5 bases each). Germline CDR1 reads SGHVS; CDR2 reads FNYEAQ. This CDR3 is built from 15 residues. V shed 3 bases and J shed 6 bases, with 14 bases lying between them. CDR3 nucleotide sequence: TGTGCCAGCAGCTTGGCAGGGAGAGTATCCGGGGAGCTGTTTTTT. Encoded protein: CASSLAGRVSGELFF.

This clone showed up just once. The V call is TRBV29-1, the J call TRBJ1-5; tentative D call: TRBD1 (6 bases). The CDR3 is 12 residues long. Germline CDR1 SQVTM, CDR2 ANQGSEA. The ends were cut back, 6 bases at V and 6 bases at J, with 12 bases in the middle. Here the CDR3 reads CSVRQAGQPQHF. The CDR3 nucleotides read TGCAGCGTCAGACAGGCGGGTCAGCCCCAGCATTTT.

The genes are TRBV11-3 and TRBJ2-3; 11 bases line up with TRBD1. This CDR3 is built from 16 residues. With 5 bases clipped from V and 0 bases from J, the junction kept 4 bases outside the gene matches. Germline CDR1 is SGHNT and CDR2 is YENEEA. CDR3 sequence: CASSAGQGASTDTQYF. CDR3 nucleotide sequence: TGTGCCAGCAGCGCTGGACAGGGGGCCAGCACAGATACGCAGTATTTT.

The rearrangement uses TRBV7-9 and TRBJ2-1, with 8 nucleotides matching TRBD2. The germline CDR1 and CDR2 sequences are SEHNR and FQNEAQ (reference sequence). V lost 5 bases and J lost 2; bases outside the gene matches: 5. CDR3 size: 15 residues. DNA of the CDR3: TGTGCCAGCAGCACGAGCGGGAGAGCCTACAATGAGCAGTTCTTC. Encoded protein: CASSTSGRAYNEQFF.

In the case of this clone: A junction end diverges from the germline sequence, so it may reflect a read error. The chain couples TRBV6-1 to TRBJ1-2; no definite D call. This CDR3 spans 10 amino acids. Germline CDR1 MNHNS, CDR2 SASEGT. DNA for the CDR3: TGTGCCAGCAGGGAAGCAGGCTACACCTTC. Translating it yields CASREAGYTF.

J is TRBJ2-7 and V is TRBV4-1, with D maybe TRBD1 (6 bases). This CDR3 has 14 amino acids. Trimming shortened V by 0 bases and J by 3 bases, and 9 bases separated the two germline ends. From germline, CDR1 is MGHRA and CDR2 YSYEKL. The CDR3 DNA is TGCGCCAGCAGCCAAGAGGCGACAGGCTACGAGCAGTACTTC. Protein product: CASSQEATGYEQYF.

This clone was observed once. The chain has TRBV15 and TRBJ2-7, with D maybe TRBD1 (5 bases). Germline CDR1 and CDR2: LNHNV and YYDKDF (reference sequence). The CDR3 length is 13 residues. V gave up 0 bases and J gave up 5 bases, with 8 bases separating them. The CDR3 is CATSRDWGHEQYF. As DNA, the CDR3 is TGTGCCACCAGCAGAGATTGGGGCCACGAGCAGTACTTC.

V is TRBV9 and J is TRBJ1-5; no definite D call. Germline V gene data show CDR1 as SGDLS and CDR2 as YYNGEE. V lost 4 bases and J lost 3, with 8 bases in between. The CDR3 runs 13 residues. CDR3 in DNA: TGTGCCAGCAGCACCACCCCCAATCAGCCCCAGCATTTT. Its translation is CASSTTPNQPQHF. The whole variable domain, filled in from reference TRBV9 and TRBJ1-5, reads DSGVTQTPKHLITATGQRVTLRCSPRSGDLSVYWYQQSLDQGLQFLIQYYNGEERAKGNILERFSAQQFPDLHSELNLSSLELGDSALYFCASSTTPNQPQHFGDGTRLSIL.

The chain uses TRBV7-8 and TRBJ2-5, with D possibly TRBD2 on 5 matching bases. This CDR3 has 13 amino acids. Germline CDR1 SGHVS, CDR2 FQNEAQ. V dropped 5 bases and J dropped 7 bases, with 14 bases sitting between them. This CDR3 reads CASSHGDRRTQYF. In nucleotides, the CDR3 is TGTGCCAGCAGCCACGGGGATCGGAGGACCCAGTACTTC.

This chain joins TRBV9 and TRBJ2-7, with D possibly matching TRBD2 (7 bases). Trimming removed 4 bases from V and 5 bases from J, with 19 bases in between. CDR3 length: 15 amino acids. Germline V gives CDR1 SGDLS, CDR2 YYNGEE. The DNA of the CDR3 is TGTGCCAGCAGCCCCCGAGGGGGGGCTAACGACGAGCAGTACTTC. Translated: CASSPRGGANDEQYF.

The chain has TRBV6-5 and TRBJ2-5; perhaps TRBD2 as D (6 bases). This CDR3 is built from 13 residues. V shed 6 bases and J shed 5 bases, with 13 bases lying between them. Germline V gives CDR1 MNHEY, CDR2 SVGAGI. The CDR3, as DNA: TGTGCCAGCAGCTCGGGAGTCTTCGAGACCCAGTACTTC. It specifies CASSSGVFETQYF.

This rearrangement joins TRBV7-3 to TRBJ2-7; TRBD1 aligns across 9 bases. The CDR3 runs to 14 residues. After removal of 0 bases from V and 6 bases from J, the junction contained 3 bases not matched to a gene. Germline-derived CDR1 and CDR2 are SGHTA and FQGTGA. CDR3 in amino acids: CASSLTQGASEQYF. The CDR3 DNA is TGTGCCAGCAGCTTAACACAGGGGGCGTCCGAGCAGTACTTC.

The chain links TRBV20-1 to TRBJ2-7; no firm D call. Germline V gene data show CDR1 as DFQATT and CDR2 as SNEGSKA (reference sequence). V gave up 7 bases and J gave up 7 bases, with 11 bases separating them. This CDR3 has 10 amino acids. CDR3 amino acids: CSVGRYEQYF. The CDR3 DNA follows: TGCAGTGTCGGGCGGTATGAGCAGTACTTC.

The gene calls are TRBV7-6 and TRBJ2-2; no firm D call. Germline loops: CDR1 SGHVS, CDR2 FNYEAQ. V dropped 1 base and J dropped 6 bases, with 9 bases sitting between them. This CDR3 has 14 residues. CDR3 region: CASSLVGESGELFF. CDR3 in DNA: TGTGCCAGCAGCTTAGTCGGAGAATCCGGGGAGCTGTTTTTT.

The CDR3 DNA reads TGTGCCAGCAGTTTGCGACTAGCGGGAGTCTCCTACAATGAGCAGTTCTTC. Its translation: CASSLRLAGVSYNEQFF. V gene TRBV27 combines with J gene TRBJ2-1; 12 positions match TRBD2. This CDR3 is built from 17 residues. Looked up from germline, CDR1 is MNHEY and CDR2 is SMNVEV (reference sequence). The trim removed 3 bases at V and 0 bases at J, leaving 3 bases unmatched.